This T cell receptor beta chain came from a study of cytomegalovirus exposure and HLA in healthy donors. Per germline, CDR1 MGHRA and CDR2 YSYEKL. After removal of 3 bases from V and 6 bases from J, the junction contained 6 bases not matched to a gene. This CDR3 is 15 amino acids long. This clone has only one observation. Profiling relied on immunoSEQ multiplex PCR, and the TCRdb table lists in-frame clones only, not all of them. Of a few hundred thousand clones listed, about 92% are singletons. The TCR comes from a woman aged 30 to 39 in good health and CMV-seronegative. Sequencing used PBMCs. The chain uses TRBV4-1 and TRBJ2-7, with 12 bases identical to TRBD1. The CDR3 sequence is CASSQRPGQGAEQYF. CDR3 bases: TGCGCCAGCAGCCAGCGACCGGGACAGGGGGCCGAGCAGTACTTC.